The clone carrying this T cell receptor (beta chain) has only a few counts. Its antigen is not identified. The data derive from a study of T-cell memory formation after mild COVID-19. Study outcomes and limitations: Specificity for SARS-CoV-2 was not confirmed among the second-wave clones peaking on day 37. Among clones contracting day 15 to 85, CD4/CD8 was balanced, whereas later expanders leaned CD4+.

Germline CDR1 SGHRS, CDR2 YFSETQ. The CDR3 has 12 residues. Unmatched junction bases numbered 3, after V lost 4 bases and J lost 6 bases. TCRdb reprocessed the 5' RACE reads via MiXCR and lists one record per CDR3 protein. In the table there are about 55,000 distinct CDR3 sequences, 8% to 9.5% of which are singletons. The clonotype was recovered from a young man who had mild COVID-19 (a few samples of this study predate the infection). Cell type and time point are not known. The sample comprised PBMCs or a T cell subset sorted from them (not recorded which). This chain links TRBV5-1 with TRBJ1-2; 7 bases align to TRBD1. CDR3 sequence (DNA): TGCGCCAGCAGCGCACAGGGGAATGGCTACACCTTC. This translates into CASSAQGNGYTF.